Sequencing of this TCR beta chain was carried out in a study of control samples from healthy donors and cancer patients. The repertoire was sequenced with immunoSEQ multiplex PCR; TCRdb's copy has only in-frame clones and lacks some. Among 200,000 to 250,000 clones, roughly 94% were seen once, and the ten largest hold about 1.6%. This CDR3 spans 16 amino acids. Germline CDR1 is KGHDR and CDR2 is SFDVKD. Between the trimmed V and J ends, which lost 2 bases and 2 bases, there was a span of 13 bases. Sequences were obtained from blood. This sequence was found in a middle-aged man in good health. The chain is built from TRBV24-1 and TRBJ2-3, with D perhaps given as TRBD1 or TRBD2 (5 bases each). The chain's CDR3 is CATSDSGRHFTDTQYF. The CDR3 DNA sequence: TGTGCCACCAGTGATTCGGGACGGCATTTCACAGATACGCAGTATTTT.